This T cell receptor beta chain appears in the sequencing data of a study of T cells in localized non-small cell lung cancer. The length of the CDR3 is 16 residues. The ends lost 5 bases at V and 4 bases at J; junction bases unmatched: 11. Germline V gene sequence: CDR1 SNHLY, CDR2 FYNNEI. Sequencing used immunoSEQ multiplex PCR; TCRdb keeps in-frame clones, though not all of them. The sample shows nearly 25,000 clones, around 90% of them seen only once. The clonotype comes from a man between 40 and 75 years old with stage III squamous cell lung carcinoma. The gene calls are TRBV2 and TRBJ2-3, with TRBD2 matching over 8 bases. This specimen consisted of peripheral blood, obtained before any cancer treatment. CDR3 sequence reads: CASSRNGGGSSDTQYF. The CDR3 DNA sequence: TGTGCCAGCAGTCGAAACGGCGGGGGGTCCTCAGATACGCAGTATTTT.